The source of this T cell receptor (beta chain) is a study of blood T cell repertoires in COVID-19. Across the study: Acute and convalescent COVID-19 samples came from the United States, Italy and Spain.

As originally analysed: Amplified reference gene primers provided the basis for estimating nucleated cell counts. Generated by immunoSEQ multiplex PCR, the TCRdb table keeps only in-frame clones and is missing some. The DNA gave D and trimming, while V, J and clone size come from that table. This sample has about 240,000 clones; approximately 86% occur once, and the top ten carry about 2.9%. The CDR3 sequence is 13 residues long. Germline V gene data show CDR1 as SGHRS and CDR2 as YFSETQ. With 4 bases removed from V and 3 bases from J, the gap between germline ends came to 11 bases. The receptor was derived from a woman aged 25 to 39 who had recovered from COVID-19. The V and J genes are TRBV5-1 and TRBJ2-7; weak D call: TRBD1 (7 bases). The sample taken for sequencing was peripheral blood. CDR3: CASSAGQLYEQYF. CDR3 DNA sequence: TGCGCCAGCAGCGCGGGACAGCTCTACGAGCAGTACTTC. Using reference TRBV5-1 and TRBJ2-7 for the parts outside the CDR3, the full variable domain is KAGVTQTPRYLIKTRGQQVTLSCSPISGHRSVSWYQQTPGQGLQFLFEYFSETQRNKGNFPGRFSGRQFSNSRSEMNVSTLELGDSALYLCASSAGQLYEQYFGPGTRLTVT.